These 25 T cell receptor beta chains were all obtained from the same sample, sequenced in a study of T cell changes during pregnancy in multiple sclerosis. Some clones are missing from TCRdb's copy, which holds only in-frame ones; the method was immunoSEQ multiplex PCR. The table shows some 40,000 clones, with about 88% occurring only once. The specimen comprised CD4+ T cells from peripheral blood mononuclear cells, sampled in the first trimester of pregnancy. Source of these receptors: a female donor with multiple sclerosis, enrolled in a pregnancy study.

The chain joins TRBV5-1 to TRBJ2-6; 8 bases match TRBD1. The CDR3 is made up of 18 amino acids. The V and J ends lost 2 bases and 0 bases, in that order; junction bases with no gene match: 7. The germline gives CDR1 SGHRS, CDR2 YFSETQ. CDR3 protein: CASSFPRDRPSGANVLTF. The CDR3 coding sequence is TGCGCCAGCAGCTTCCCCCGGGACAGGCCCTCTGGGGCCAACGTCCTGACTTTC.

The genes are TRBV7-7 and TRBJ2-7, with 10 positions matching TRBD1. CDR1 and CDR2 from the germline V gene are SSHAT and FNYEAQ (reference sequence). The CDR3 consists of 14 residues. Trimming removed 5 bases from V and 2 bases from J; junction bases left unmatched: 3. DNA of the CDR3: TGTGCCAGCAGCCGACAGGGGGCTACCTACGAGCAGTACTTC. It encodes CASSRQGATYEQYF.

The chain carries TRBV5-1 and TRBJ1-2; 8 nucleotides line up with TRBD1. Germline V gene data show CDR1 as SGHRS and CDR2 as YFSETQ. The CDR3 sequence is 15 residues long. The ends lost 1 base at V and 3 bases at J; junction bases unmatched: 5. The CDR3 bases are TGCGCCAGCAGCTTGTTGGCAGGGGGCGACTATGGCTACACCTTC. Protein product: CASSLLAGGDYGYTF.

This clone showed up just once. The rearrangement uses TRBV18 and TRBJ1-1; D remains ambiguous. Germline loops: CDR1 KGHSH, CDR2 LQKENI. The V end lost 3 bases, the J end lost 6 bases, and 11 bases lay between the germline ends. The CDR3 length is 13 residues. The CDR3 DNA sequence: TGTGCCAGCTCACCGTCCGAGGCGGCTGAAGCTTTCTTT. Translated, it gives CASSPSEAAEAFF.

The V gene is TRBV5-1, the J gene TRBJ2-7; 7 bases match TRBD2. The CDR3 has 15 amino acids. Trimming removed 4 bases from V and 0 bases from J; junction bases left unmatched: 7. Germline values: CDR1 SGHRS, CDR2 YFSETQ. CDR3 protein: CASSDTGGHSYEQYF. CDR3 coding DNA: TGCGCCAGCAGCGATACGGGAGGCCACTCCTACGAGCAGTACTTC.

The CDR3 DNA reads TGTGCCAGTAGTATAGATAGGAGTCTCAAAAACATTCAGTACTTC. It yields the protein CASSIDRSLKNIQYF. The chain joins TRBV19 to TRBJ2-4; D is unclear. The CDR3 loop spans 15 amino acids. In germline, CDR1 is LNHDA, CDR2 SQIVND (reference sequence). V was cut by 0 bases and J by 3 bases, with 9 bases left in between.

This chain connects TRBV9 to TRBJ2-5, with TRBD1 identical over 7 bases. The CDR3 has 13 residues. The V and J ends lost 7 bases and 3 bases, in that order; junction bases with no gene match: 6. Germline values: CDR1 SGDLS, CDR2 YYNGEE. The CDR3 loop is CASPWDREETQYF. The DNA of the CDR3 is TGTGCCAGCCCATGGGACAGAGAAGAGACCCAGTACTTC.

The rearrangement uses TRBV11-2 and TRBJ2-5; 8 bases are shared with TRBD2. CDR3 length: 16 amino acids. The V gene's germline CDR1 is SGHAT and CDR2 FQNNGV. J gave up 1 base and V 5 bases, and 9 bases lay outside the gene matches. The CDR3 loop reads CASSPGLAGIQETQYF. The CDR3 DNA reads as TGTGCCAGCAGCCCGGGGCTAGCGGGCATCCAAGAGACCCAGTACTTC.

The rearrangement links TRBV6-6 to TRBJ1-2; 7 positions agree with TRBD1. J gave up 3 bases and V 10 bases, and 11 bases lay outside the gene matches. CDR1 is MNHNY and CDR2 is SVGAGI in the germline V gene (reference sequence). This CDR3 has 14 residues. CDR3 loop: CATTPGGQYYGYTF. CDR3 nucleotides: TGTGCCACTACCCCCGGGGGACAGTACTATGGCTACACCTTC.

Worth noting for this clone: The junction shows a germline mismatch at one end, possibly a read error. The rearrangement joins TRBV5-1 to TRBJ1-1, with 8 bases matching TRBD1. This CDR3 contains 14 residues. CDR1 and CDR2 (germline): SGHRS, YFSETQ. The CDR3 nucleotides read TGCGCCAGCAGCTCGGACAGGGACGGCACTAAAGCTTTCTTT. It is translated as CASSSDRDGTKAFF.

This chain joins TRBV27 and TRBJ2-3; no firm D call. Between the trimmed V and J ends, which lost 1 base and 0 bases, there was a span of 11 bases. The CDR3 is made up of 16 amino acids. Germline V lookup: CDR1 MNHEY, CDR2 SMNVEV (reference sequence). The CDR3 coding sequence is TGTGCCAGCAGTTTATACCAGTTCCCTAGCACAGATACGCAGTATTTT. The encoded protein is CASSLYQFPSTDTQYF.

This rearrangement joins TRBV12-5 to TRBJ2-7; no firm D call. V gave up 7 bases and J gave up 5 bases, with 27 bases separating them. CDR1 LGHNT and CDR2 FRNRAP come from the germline V gene. The CDR3 spans 17 residues. The CDR3 spells CASANPKTATFRHEQYF. DNA of the CDR3: TGTGCTAGTGCCAATCCCAAAACCGCGACTTTCCGCCACGAGCAGTACTTC. The full variable domain, with the rest looked up from reference TRBV12-5 and TRBJ2-7, is DARVTQTPRHKVTEMGQEVTMRCQPILGHNTVFWYRQTMMQGLELLAYFRNRAPLDDSGMPKDRFSAEMPDATLATLKIQPSEPRDSAVYFCASANPKTATFRHEQYFGPGTRLTVT.

The genes are TRBV5-6 and TRBJ1-2; D perhaps matches TRBD1 (6 bases). Germline CDR1 SGHDT, CDR2 YYEEEE. V was pared by 4 bases and J by 2 bases, with 12 bases between. The CDR3 is 14 amino acids. The CDR3 reads CASSPQGFNYGYTF. The CDR3 DNA reads as TGTGCCAGCAGCCCGCAGGGGTTCAACTATGGCTACACCTTC. Complete variable domain (other parts from reference TRBV5-6 and TRBJ1-2): DAGVTQSPTHLIKTRGQQVTLRCSPKSGHDTVSWYQQALGQGPQFIFQYYEEEERQRGNFPDRFSGHQFPNYSSELNVNALLLGDSALYLCASSPQGFNYGYTFGSGTRLTVV.

The chain is built from TRBV30 and TRBJ1-3, with a possible D match to TRBD1 (5 bases). CDR1 and CDR2 from the germline V gene are GTSNPN and SVGIG (reference sequence). The CDR3 totals 13 residues. With 2 bases removed from V and 7 bases from J, the gap between germline ends came to 12 bases. This CDR3 is CAWSQGYENTIYF. Written as DNA, the CDR3 is TGTGCCTGGAGTCAGGGTTACGAGAACACCATATATTTT.

V is TRBV19 and J is TRBJ2-7; 10 bases fit TRBD2. Trimming at V came to 2 bases and at J to 7 bases, leaving 8 bases not matched to a gene. In germline, CDR1 is LNHDA, CDR2 SQIVND (reference sequence). The CDR3 is 15 residues long. The CDR3 reads CASSINLAGVSEQYF. DNA for the CDR3: TGTGCCAGTAGTATAAATCTAGCGGGAGTGAGTGAGCAGTACTTC. Full variable domain (missing parts from reference TRBV19 and TRBJ2-7): DGGITQSPKYLFRKEGQNVTLSCEQNLNHDAMYWYRQDPGQGLRLIYYSQIVNDFQKGDIAEGYSVSREKKESFPLTVTSAQKNPTAFYLCASSINLAGVSEQYFGPGTRLTVT.

This chain joins TRBV18 and TRBJ2-7; maybe TRBD1 (5 bases). This CDR3 spans 15 amino acids. Germline V gene sequence: CDR1 KGHSH, CDR2 LQKENI. Trimming removed 3 bases at V and 0 bases at J, with 12 bases between. CDR3 sequence: CASSPSGISSYEQYF. The CDR3 bases are TGTGCCAGCTCACCTTCAGGGATTTCCTCCTACGAGCAGTACTTC.

V usage is TRBV11-2 and J usage is TRBJ2-5; TRBD2 agrees at 15 bases. CDR3 length equals 18 residues. The J segment lost 5 bases and the V segment lost 4 bases, leaving 11 bases of the junction unmatched. Germline V gene data show CDR1 as SGHAT and CDR2 as FQNNGV. The CDR3 DNA reads as TGTGCCAGCAGCTACTGGACTAGCGGGAGGGCCGAGGAGGAGACCCAGTACTTC. This codes for CASSYWTSGRAEEETQYF.

The chain is built from TRBV2 and TRBJ2-2; D perhaps matches TRBD1 (6 bases). Trimming took 6 bases from V and 6 from J, leaving 11 bases between them. The CDR3 extends over 13 amino acids. Germline lookup yields CDR1 SNHLY and CDR2 FYNNEI. CDR3 nucleotide sequence: TGTGCCAGCAGAAACAGGGATGCCGGGGAGCTGTTTTTT. Translation: CASRNRDAGELFF.

This chain connects TRBV25-1 to TRBJ2-7; 9 positions agree with TRBD2. Losses at the gene ends were 3 bases for V and 7 bases for J; bases not matched to a gene: 10. The CDR3 length is 15 residues. Germline V gives CDR1 MGHDK, CDR2 SYGVNS. The CDR3 loop is CASSDLSGGFREQYF. DNA of the CDR3: TGTGCCAGCAGTGATCTCAGCGGGGGGTTTCGTGAGCAGTACTTC.

The chain is built from TRBV30 and TRBJ2-3; TRBD1 aligns across 7 bases. Losses at the gene ends were 8 bases for V and 2 bases for J; bases not matched to a gene: 7. Germline lookup yields CDR1 GTSNPN and CDR2 SVGIG (reference sequence). The CDR3 covers 13 residues. In nucleotides, the CDR3 is TGTGCCGTGACAGGGTCTCTCACAGATACGCAGTATTTT. This sequence encodes CAVTGSLTDTQYF.

To note about this clone: The junction and the germline gene differ at one end; a read error may be behind it. This chain links TRBV7-2 with TRBJ2-5, with 8 nucleotides matching TRBD2. Germline CDR1 is SGHTA and CDR2 is FQGNSA. This CDR3 has 13 residues. This chain's CDR3 is CASTFTGLEAQYF. The CDR3 bases are TGTGCCAGCACCTTTACGGGACTAGAGGCCCAGTACTTC.

This CDR3 reads CASSWTTGGRTNEKLFF. CDR3 DNA sequence: TGCGCCAGCAGCTGGACAACAGGGGGGAGGACTAATGAAAAACTGTTTTTT. The chain employs TRBV5-1 and TRBJ1-4; 8 bases map to TRBD1. V shed 3 bases, J shed 2 bases, and the junction held 9 bases outside the gene matches. This CDR3 has 17 amino acids. The germline CDR1 and CDR2 sequences are SGHRS and YFSETQ. Combining the CDR3 with reference TRBV5-1 and TRBJ1-4 gives the whole variable domain KAGVTQTPRYLIKTRGQQVTLSCSPISGHRSVSWYQQTPGQGLQFLFEYFSETQRNKGNFPGRFSGRQFSNSRSEMNVSTLELGDSALYLCASSWTTGGRTNEKLFFGSGTQLSVL.

Details on this clone: One end of the junction varies from germline; a read error may be responsible. The rearrangement joins TRBV5-1 to TRBJ2-1, with 12 bases that match TRBD1. The CDR3 has 16 amino acids. Germline assignment: CDR1 SGHRS and CDR2 YFSETQ. The CDR3 region is CASSLQGQGAYYEQFF. Here the CDR3 DNA reads TGCGCCAGCAGCTTACAGGGACAGGGGGCCTACTATGAGCAGTTCTTC. Supplemented by reference TRBV5-1 and TRBJ2-1, the full variable domain reads KAGVTQTPRYLIKTRGQQVTLSCSPISGHRSVSWYQQTPGQGLQFLFEYFSETQRNKGNFPGRFSGRQFSNSRSEMNVSTLELGDSALYLCASSLQGQGAYYEQFFGPGTRLTVL.

The V call is TRBV4-2, the J call TRBJ1-5; 7 bases agree with TRBD1. Germline CDR1 LGHNA, CDR2 YNFKEQ. This CDR3 comprises 15 residues. The ends lost 1 base at V and 4 bases at J; junction bases unmatched: 4. The CDR3 loop is CASSQGGTDNQPQHF. The CDR3 DNA sequence: TGTGCCAGCAGCCAAGGGGGGACAGATAATCAGCCCCAGCATTTT.

This chain connects TRBV4-3 to TRBJ1-2; no definite D call. The germline V and J ends were trimmed by 0 bases and 6 bases, with 20 bases remaining between them. The CDR3 is 17 residues long. Germline V lookup: CDR1 LGHNA, CDR2 YSLEER. The CDR3 DNA sequence: TGCGCCAGCAGCCAAGATCTTCTCCAGGCAATTACCCATGGCTACACCTTC. This encodes CASSQDLLQAITHGYTF.